The clone carrying this T cell receptor beta chain appeared many times. Its antigen remains unknown. The data were obtained in a study of response to subunit inactivated influenza vaccine. The CDR3 has 15 residues. After removal of 4 bases from V and 3 bases from J, the junction contained 7 bases not matched to a gene. CDR1 and CDR2 (germline): SGHDN, FVKESK. TCRdb used MiXCR to reprocess the RT-PCR reads, holding one entry per CDR3 protein. The table records about 160,000 distinct CDR3 sequences, roughly 10% of them present only once. General study points: Authors proposed each seasonal influenza vaccination draws in few new T cells.

Sample: non-naive T cells sorted from PBMCs, taken more than 35 days after vaccination. The chain has TRBV14 and TRBJ2-7; 9 bases are a match to TRBD1. This clonotype was sampled from a man aged 45 to 65 who received an inactivated influenza vaccine. The CDR3 reads CASSPSGQGLYEQYF. As DNA, the CDR3 is TGTGCCAGCAGCCCATCGGGACAGGGCCTCTACGAGCAGTACTTC.